The rows below give T cell receptor beta chains drawn from one sample of a study of T cell responses to AZD1222 COVID-19 vaccine. This table comes from immunoSEQ multiplex PCR, and its TCRdb copy is limited to in-frame clones, with some not included. This table holds fewer than 140,000 clones, 85% to 90% found once. The material was peripheral blood, obtained on day 0 of AZD1222 vaccination. The receptors were gathered from an adult in good health. The CDR3 runs from the conserved cysteine through the conserved F or W. A D gene is named only where the DNA matches it firmly. Only part of the rows carry a size: once, few, many, or a class if the clone is expanded.

size,J,V,D,CDR3,DNA
-,TRBJ1-4,TRBV7-9,-,CASSLEGGIVSEKLFF,TGTGCCAGCAGCTTAGAAGGAGGGATCGTGAGCGAAAAACTGTTTTTT
-,TRBJ2-7,TRBV7-2,-,CASSLPTGVYEQYF,TGTGCCAGCAGCTTACCAACAGGAGTCTACGAGCAGTACTTC
-,TRBJ2-3,TRBV4-2,-,CASSQGRGRTDTQYF,TGTGCCAGCAGCCAAGGTCGGGGTCGCACAGATACGCAGTATTTT
-,TRBJ2-7,TRBV11-3,-,CASSSSSGTPWGEQYF,TGTGCCAGCAGCTCCTCCTCCGGGACTCCTTGGGGCGAGCAGTACTTC
-,TRBJ1-2,TRBV20-1,-,CSAREYYGYTF,TGCAGTGCTAGAGAATACTATGGCTACACCTTC
-,TRBJ2-5,TRBV5-1,TRBD1,CASSVDRGEETQYF,TGCGCCAGCAGCGTGGACAGGGGAGAAGAGACCCAGTACTTC
-,TRBJ2-1,TRBV12-3/TRBV12-4,-,CASSLESYNEQFF,TGTGCCAGCAGTTTAGAGTCGTACAATGAGCAGTTCTTC
once,TRBJ2-7,TRBV6-5,TRBD2,CASSYLLAGGPYEQYF,TGTGCCAGCAGTTACTTACTAGCGGGAGGGCCGTACGAGCAGTACTTC
few,TRBJ1-3,TRBV9,TRBD1,CASSLSTGGGGITIYF,TGTGCCAGCAGCTTGTCGACAGGGGGCGGGGGAATCACCATATATTTT
-,TRBJ2-3,TRBV18,-,CASSPPTDTQYF,TGTGCCAGCTCACCGCCCACAGATACGCAGTATTTT
-,TRBJ2-7,TRBV27,-,CATWDLVGGSYEQYF,TGTGCCACCTGGGACTTGGTGGGCGGCTCCTACGAGCAGTACTTC
-,TRBJ2-5,TRBV5-6,-,CASSKIQETQYF,TGTGCCAGCAGCAAGATTCAAGAGACCCAGTACTTC
-,TRBJ1-1,TRBV6-5,TRBD1,CASSLEDRGNTEAFF,TGTGCCAGCAGTCTCGAGGACAGGGGAAACACTGAAGCTTTCTTT
-,TRBJ2-1,TRBV5-1,TRBD1,CASSLAMTGLNEQFF,TGCGCCAGCAGCTTGGCCATGACAGGGTTGAATGAGCAGTTCTTC
-,TRBJ2-2,TRBV11-2,TRBD1,CASSLVQGAIGELFF,TGTGCCAGCAGCTTAGTACAGGGGGCTATCGGGGAGCTGTTTTTT
-,TRBJ1-5,TRBV20-1,-,CSAREGQPQHF,TGCAGTGCTAGAGAAGGTCAGCCCCAGCATTTT
few,TRBJ2-7,TRBV27,TRBD2,CASRFGRFSYEQYF,TGTGCCAGCAGATTCGGGAGGTTCTCCTACGAGCAGTACTTC